This record concerns one TCR beta chain sequence. This entry comes from a study of shared clonotypes between healthy human individuals. Study-level background: CD4 naive and CD4 memory each took three plates per donor, while CD8 naive took two and CD8 memory one.

Clones were sequenced by immunoSEQ multiplex PCR, and TCRdb holds only the in-frame ones, with some missing. The sample yields over a million clones, approximately 72% seen once. This receptor was taken from a man aged 18-30 years in good health. What was sequenced was memory CD4+ T cells sorted from blood. The sample's subset: CD45RA-negative fraction.

The CDR3 DNA is TGTGCCAGCAGTGAAGGGGGGGACAGGGGTGGAACCGGCTACACCTTC. Translated, it gives CASSEGGDRGGTGYTF. This sequence joins TRBV6-1 and TRBJ1-2; 10 bases map to TRBD1. Germline assignment: CDR1 MNHNS and CDR2 SASEGT. This CDR3 contains 16 residues. V lost 1 base and J lost 8; bases outside the gene matches: 10.